This passage covers 11 T cell receptor beta chains from one sample sequenced in a study of long-term antiretroviral therapy in people with HIV. Researchers ran immunoSEQ v3.0 at survey level. Assay used: immunoSEQ multiplex PCR; TCRdb lists only in-frame clones, some missing. Among 20,000 to 25,000 clones listed, more than 70% were seen once. Sequencing used unsorted PBMCs, obtained less than 2.5 years after starting antiretroviral therapy. The receptors originated from a man aged 40-55 years with HIV.

The chain combines TRBV5-8 with TRBJ1-3, with no clear D. The germline V gene encodes CDR1 SGHTS and CDR2 YDEGEE. Deletions cut 2 bases from V and 4 bases from J, with 10 bases between. The CDR3 loop spans 14 amino acids. CDR3 region: CASSLGRDGNTIYF. The CDR3 DNA reads TGTGCCAGCAGCTTAGGCAGAGACGGAAACACCATATATTTT.

V and J are TRBV29-1 and TRBJ2-7; D call uncertain. V lost 0 bases to trimming and J lost 4 bases, with 13 bases between them. Germline V gives CDR1 SQVTM, CDR2 ANQGSEA. CDR3 length: 14 residues. The CDR3 loop is CSVEDQGESYEQYF. The DNA of the CDR3 is TGCAGCGTTGAAGATCAAGGCGAGTCATACGAGCAGTACTTC.

The chain employs TRBV5-1 and TRBJ2-3; possible D gene TRBD1, 6 bases. Trimming took 4 bases from V and 1 from J, leaving 16 bases between them. Germline-derived CDR1 and CDR2 are SGHRS and YFSETQ. The CDR3 totals 16 residues. The CDR3 bases are TGCGCCAGCAGCGTTACAGGGTTCGGTGGCACAGATACGCAGTATTTT. It yields the protein CASSVTGFGGTDTQYF.

The rearrangement uses TRBV10-1 and TRBJ2-2, with 7 bases aligning to TRBD1. The CDR3 consists of 16 residues. From germline, CDR1 is WNHNN and CDR2 SYGVQD (reference sequence). V was pared by 4 bases and J by 1 base, with 6 bases of the junction left unmatched. CDR3 residues: CASSGQGNWNTGELFF. The CDR3 nucleotides are TGCGCCAGCAGTGGACAGGGCAATTGGAACACCGGGGAGCTGTTTTTT.

CDR3 DNA: TGTGCCAGCTCACCAAATATAGCGAGTCCCACAGATACGCAGTATTTT. This translates into CASSPNIASPTDTQYF. The chain is built from TRBV18 and TRBJ2-3; the D gene is possibly TRBD2 (5 bases). The CDR3 is 16 amino acids. CDR1 is KGHSH, CDR2 LQKENI, per germline. Trimming took off 2 bases at V and 2 bases at J, with 14 bases between the two ends.

The gene calls are TRBV18 and TRBJ1-5; D gene ambiguous. The CDR3 loop spans 14 amino acids. Trimming cost V 3 bases and J 4 bases, with 10 bases left between them. Germline loops: CDR1 KGHSH, CDR2 LQKENI. The chain's CDR3 is CASSPAAENQPQHF. In nucleotides, the CDR3 is TGTGCCAGCTCACCTGCGGCAGAAAATCAGCCCCAGCATTTT.

V usage is TRBV7-9 and J usage is TRBJ2-7; D may be TRBD1 or TRBD2 (5 bases each). V lost 3 bases, J lost 6 bases, and 9 bases lay in between. This CDR3 is built from 12 residues. Germline V gene sequence: CDR1 SEHNR, CDR2 FQNEAQ (reference sequence). The CDR3 DNA follows: TGTGCCAGCAGCTTTTCTGGGACCGAGCAGTACTTC. Translated: CASSFSGTEQYF.

This chain uses TRBV15 with TRBJ2-7, with a weak D call TRBD1 (6 bases). CDR1 and CDR2 from the germline V gene are LNHNV and YYDKDF (reference sequence). The CDR3 covers 14 residues. V shed 0 bases and J shed 4 bases, with 10 bases lying between them. CDR3 nucleotides: TGTGCCACCAGCAGAGAGGGGGCTGGGTACGAGCAGTACTTC. Protein: CATSREGAGYEQYF.

This clone was detected once. The chain recombines TRBV11-2 with TRBJ2-4; TRBD2 might be the D (5 bases). The CDR3 sequence is 13 residues long. V was shortened by 4 bases and J by 11 bases, with 15 bases between the two germline ends. Looked up from germline, CDR1 is SGHAT and CDR2 is FQNNGV. This chain's CDR3 is CASSSSRAGLQYF. Here the CDR3 DNA reads TGTGCCAGCAGCTCGTCGCGGGCAGGACTTCAGTACTTC.

V and J are TRBV7-9 and TRBJ1-1, with 10 bases lining up with TRBD1. Trimming took 5 bases from V and 5 from J; bases not matched to a gene: 14. CDR1 is SEHNR, CDR2 FQNEAQ, per germline (reference sequence). The CDR3 is made up of 17 amino acids. The CDR3 bases are TGTGCCAGCAGCGTAAGCTCCGACAGGGGGCGGAGGACTGAAGCTTTCTTT. Protein product: CASSVSSDRGRRTEAFF.

The chain carries TRBV29-1 and TRBJ1-4, with TRBD1 as a possible D gene (5 bases). The V gene's germline CDR1 is SQVTM and CDR2 ANQGSEA. With 4 bases removed from V and 3 bases from J, the gap between germline ends came to 12 bases. The CDR3 consists of 14 residues. CDR3 loop: CSVGRGEANEKLFF. The CDR3 DNA is TGCAGCGTTGGGAGAGGGGAGGCTAATGAAAAACTGTTTTTT.